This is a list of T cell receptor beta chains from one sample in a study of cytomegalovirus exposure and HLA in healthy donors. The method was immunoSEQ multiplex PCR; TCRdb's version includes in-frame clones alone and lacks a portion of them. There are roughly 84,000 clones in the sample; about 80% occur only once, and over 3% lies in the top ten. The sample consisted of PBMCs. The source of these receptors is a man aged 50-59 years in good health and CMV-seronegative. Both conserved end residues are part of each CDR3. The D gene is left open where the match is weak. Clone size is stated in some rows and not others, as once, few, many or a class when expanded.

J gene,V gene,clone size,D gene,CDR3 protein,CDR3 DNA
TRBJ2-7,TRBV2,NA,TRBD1,CASNGTGAFHYEQYF,TGTGCCAGCAACGGGACAGGGGCTTTCCACTACGAGCAGTACTTC
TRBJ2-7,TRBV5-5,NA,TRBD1,CASSLVGTGGGEQYF,TGTGCCAGCAGCTTGGTCGGGACAGGGGGCGGCGAGCAGTACTTC
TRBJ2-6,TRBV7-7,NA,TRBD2,CAVQGGSGANVLTF,TGTGCTGTCCAGGGAGGGTCTGGGGCCAACGTCCTGACTTTC
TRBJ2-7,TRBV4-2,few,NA,CASSRGTVAYEQYF,TGTGCCAGCAGCCGCGGGACAGTAGCCTACGAGCAGTACTTC
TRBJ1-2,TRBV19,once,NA,CASKPSVINYGYTF,TGTGCCAGTAAGCCCTCGGTTATTAACTATGGCTACACCTTC
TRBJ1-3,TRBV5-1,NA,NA,CASTDSGNTIYF,TGCGCCAGCACAGACTCTGGAAACACCATATATTTT
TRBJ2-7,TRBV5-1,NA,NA,CASSFPETGFPYEQYF,TGCGCCAGCAGCTTTCCGGAGACGGGGTTCCCCTACGAGCAGTACTTC
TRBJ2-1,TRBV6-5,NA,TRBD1,CASSYLGTGGYNEQFF,TGTGCCAGCAGTTACTTGGGGACAGGGGGCTACAATGAGCAGTTCTTC
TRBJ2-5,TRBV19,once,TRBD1,CASSLRTGKETQYF,TGTGCCAGTAGTCTACGGACAGGGAAAGAGACCCAGTACTTC
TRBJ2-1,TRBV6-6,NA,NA,CASSDGGAVPYNEQFF,TGTGCCAGCAGCGATGGGGGGGCCGTGCCCTACAATGAGCAGTTCTTC
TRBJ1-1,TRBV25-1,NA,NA,CASSEWGGSEAFF,TGTGCCAGCAGTGAATGGGGGGGGTCTGAAGCTTTCTTT
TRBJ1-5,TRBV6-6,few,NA,CASSLQDLGNQPQHF,TGTGCCAGCAGCCTACAGGATCTGGGGAATCAGCCCCAGCATTTT
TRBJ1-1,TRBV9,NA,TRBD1,CASSAPGQMNTEAFF,TGTGCCAGCAGCGCTCCGGGACAGATGAACACTGAAGCTTTCTTT
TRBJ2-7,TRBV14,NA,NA,CASSESGSSLSYEQYF,TGTGCCAGCAGCGAGTCCGGGAGCTCCCTCTCCTACGAGCAGTACTTC
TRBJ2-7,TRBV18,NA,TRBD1,CASSPPGTGGEQYF,TGTGCCAGCTCACCACCGGGGACAGGAGGCGAGCAGTACTTC
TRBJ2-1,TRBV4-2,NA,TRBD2,CASSHLGISGGAAYEQFF,TGTGCCAGCAGCCATTTAGGAATCAGCGGGGGGGCCGCCTATGAGCAGTTCTTC
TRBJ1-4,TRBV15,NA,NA,CATSPKPGEGEKLFF,TGTGCCACCAGCCCTAAACCGGGGGAGGGTGAAAAACTGTTTTTT
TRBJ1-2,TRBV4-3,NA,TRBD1,CASSQTGGSGYGYTF,TGCGCCAGCAGCCAGACAGGGGGCAGCGGCTATGGCTACACCTTC
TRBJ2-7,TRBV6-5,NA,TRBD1,CASRERGRAYEQYF,TGTGCCAGCAGGGAGAGGGGGCGGGCCTACGAGCAGTACTTC
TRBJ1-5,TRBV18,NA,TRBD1,CASSPPGQGANQPQHF,TGTGCCAGCTCACCACCTGGGCAGGGGGCGAATCAGCCCCAGCATTTT
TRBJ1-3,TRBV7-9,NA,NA,CASSHEGVGHF,TGTGCCAGCAGCCACGAGGGGGTCGGGCATTTT
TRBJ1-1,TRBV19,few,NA,CASSVGGSTEAFF,TGTGCCAGTAGTGTCGGGGGTAGCACTGAAGCTTTCTTT
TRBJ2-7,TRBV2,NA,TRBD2,CASKLAGGSYEQYF,TGTGCCAGCAAACTAGCGGGGGGCTCCTACGAGCAGTACTTC
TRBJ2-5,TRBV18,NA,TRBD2,CASSPSTSGWETQYF,TGTGCCAGCTCACCATCGACTAGCGGGTGGGAGACCCAGTACTTC
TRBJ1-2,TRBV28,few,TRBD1,CASTLGDRYYGYTF,TGTGCCAGCACCCTCGGGGACAGATATTATGGCTACACCTTC
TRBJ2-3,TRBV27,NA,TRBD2,CASRAGGPSDTQYF,TGTGCCAGCAGAGCGGGGGGGCCCTCAGATACGCAGTATTTT
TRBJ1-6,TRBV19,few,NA,CASKPGDRGNSPLHF,TGTGCCAGTAAACCAGGGGATAGGGGGAATTCACCCCTCCACTTT
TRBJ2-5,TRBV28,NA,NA,CASTPSRSGQETQYF,TGTGCCAGCACACCTTCGAGGAGCGGGCAAGAGACCCAGTACTTC
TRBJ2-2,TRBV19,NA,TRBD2,CASSIYTSGGLRGGELFF,TGTGCCAGTAGTATCTATACTAGCGGGGGACTTCGCGGCGGGGAGCTGTTTTTT
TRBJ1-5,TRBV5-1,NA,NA,CASSLDSGRGNQPQHF,TGCGCCAGCAGCTTGGATTCGGGGCGGGGAAACCAGCCCCAGCATTTT
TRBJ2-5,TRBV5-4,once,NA,CASSFGSGGTQYF,TGTGCCAGCAGCTTCGGGTCCGGGGGAACCCAGTACTTC
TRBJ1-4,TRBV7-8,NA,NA,CASSLWGRSTNEKLFF,TGTGCCAGCAGCTTATGGGGCCGCTCAACTAATGAAAAACTGTTTTTT
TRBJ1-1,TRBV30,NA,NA,CAWGQRGVGGAFF,TGTGCCTGGGGCCAGAGAGGGGTAGGGGGAGCTTTCTTT
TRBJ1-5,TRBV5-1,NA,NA,CASSLNTESHSNQPQHF,TGCGCCAGCAGCTTAAATACAGAATCCCATAGCAATCAGCCCCAGCATTTT
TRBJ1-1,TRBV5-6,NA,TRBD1,CASSLGVLPRGLNTEAFF,TGTGCCAGCAGCTTGGGGGTTTTGCCTAGGGGGCTGAACACTGAAGCTTTCTTT
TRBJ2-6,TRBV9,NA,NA,CASTGANVLTF,TGTGCCAGTACTGGGGCCAACGTCCTGACTTTC
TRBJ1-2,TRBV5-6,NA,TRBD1,CASSLQPDRGYGYTF,TGTGCCAGCAGCTTACAGCCGGACAGGGGCTATGGCTACACCTTC
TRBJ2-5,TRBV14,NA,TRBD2,CASSQRQASGTRAETQYF,TGTGCCAGCAGCCAAAGGCAGGCTAGCGGAACTCGTGCGGAGACCCAGTACTTC
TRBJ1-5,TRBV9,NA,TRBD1,CASSVTGEYQPQHF,TGTGCCAGCAGCGTAACAGGGGAGTATCAGCCCCAGCATTTT
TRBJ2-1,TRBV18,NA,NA,CASSGGSSYNEQFF,TGTGCCAGCTCGGGAGGCAGCTCCTACAATGAGCAGTTCTTC
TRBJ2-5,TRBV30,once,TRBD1,CAWSVWGQGKETQYF,TGTGCCTGGAGTGTCTGGGGACAGGGGAAGGAGACCCAGTACTTC
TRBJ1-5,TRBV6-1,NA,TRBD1,CASRPTGGNQPQHF,TGTGCCAGCAGGCCGACAGGGGGCAATCAGCCCCAGCATTTT
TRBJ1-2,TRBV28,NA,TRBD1,CASRDRGDGYTF,TGTGCCAGCCGGGACAGGGGGGATGGCTACACCTTC
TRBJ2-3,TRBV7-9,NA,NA,CASNLAGASTDTQYF,TGTGCCAGCAATCTAGCAGGGGCTAGCACAGATACGCAGTATTTT
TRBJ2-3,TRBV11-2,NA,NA,CASSLEVVLSTDTQYF,TGTGCCAGCAGCTTAGAAGTAGTATTATCGACAGATACGCAGTATTTT
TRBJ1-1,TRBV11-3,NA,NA,CASSLDGAGTEAFF,TGTGCCAGCAGCTTAGATGGGGCTGGCACTGAAGCTTTCTTT